A selection of T cell receptor beta chains follows, all from one sample in a study of cytotoxic CD8 clonotypes in ibrutinib-treated CLL. Generated by immunoSEQ multiplex PCR, the TCRdb table keeps only in-frame clones and is missing some. Here the sample spans 150,000 to 200,000 clones, 88% being singletons. The sequencing here drew on PBMCs, taken at disease progression, from a patient treated with ibrutinib. Source of these receptors: a human donor with chronic lymphocytic leukemia. CDR3s include the opening cysteine and the closing phenylalanine or tryptophan. Fields, in order: V gene, J gene, D gene, clone size, CDR3 DNA, CDR3 protein. The D gene is left open where the match is weak. Not every row has a clone size; where given, it reads once, few, many or a size class.

TRBV6-1	TRBJ2-1	.	.	TGTGCCAGCATCGAGAGGGCAGGGCCCAATGAGCAGTTCTTC	CASIERAGPNEQFF
TRBV18	TRBJ2-1	TRBD1	.	TGTGCCAGCTCAGATTCCACAGGGGGCTTAACCTACAATGAGCAGTTCTTC	CASSDSTGGLTYNEQFF
TRBV5-1	TRBJ1-1	.	.	TGCGCCAGCAGCTTCAAGGAGGACACTGAAGCTTTCTTT	CASSFKEDTEAFF
TRBV4-3	TRBJ2-1	TRBD2	.	TGCGCCAGCAGCCTTTCGGGACTAGCGGCCCATGAGCAGTTCTTC	CASSLSGLAAHEQFF
TRBV7-9	TRBJ1-5	.	.	TGTGCCAGCAGCGGAGGGGATAGCAATCAGCCCCAGCATTTT	CASSGGDSNQPQHF
TRBV30	TRBJ2-1	.	once	TGTGCCTGGAGTTCCGGGGTGGGAGGTGGCAATGAGCAGTTCTTC	CAWSSGVGGGNEQFF
TRBV5-6	TRBJ2-2	.	.	TGTGCCAGCAGCTTGGGTAATGTATCCGGGGAGCTGTTTTTT	CASSLGNVSGELFF
TRBV4-3	TRBJ2-5	.	.	TGCGCCAGCAGCCAAGATCTGCGCCGACAGCGAGAGACCCAGTACTTC	CASSQDLRRQRETQYF
TRBV18	TRBJ1-3	.	.	TGTGCCAGCTCAGAGGGTCGAAACTCTAGAAACACCATATATTTT	CASSEGRNSRNTIYF
TRBV27	TRBJ2-5	TRBD1	.	TGTGCCAGCAGTATACAAAGGGGGCTAGAGACCCAGTACTTC	CASSIQRGLETQYF
TRBV30	TRBJ2-1	.	.	TGTGCCTGGAGTGTGGCTTTCGGCAATGAGCAGTTCTTC	CAWSVAFGNEQFF
TRBV5-1	TRBJ2-1	.	.	TGCGCCAGCAGCCTCCAGCTGACGGGGGCCCTACGGGGGAATGAGCAGTTCTTC	CASSLQLTGALRGNEQFF
TRBV6-6	TRBJ2-5	.	.	TGTGCCAGCAGCCTAAGACAGTATCAAGAGACCCAGTACTTC	CASSLRQYQETQYF
TRBV5-1	TRBJ2-2	.	.	TGCGCCAGCAGCCCAACGAATAGGGGGGCCGGGGAGCTGTTTTTT	CASSPTNRGAGELFF
TRBV11-3	TRBJ2-3	.	.	TGTGCCAGCAGCTTAGATCGGGCGGGACGCACAGATACGCAGTATTTT	CASSLDRAGRTDTQYF
TRBV7-3	TRBJ1-4	TRBD1	.	TGTGCCAGCAACCAGGACAGGGCTTATGAAAAACTGTTTTTT	CASNQDRAYEKLFF
TRBV27	TRBJ1-1	.	.	TGTGCCGGCTCCCCGGACCTGTTCACAACTTTCTTT	CAGSPDLFTTFF
TRBV11-1	TRBJ1-2	.	.	TGTGCCAGCAGCTTACAGGGTCGCTATGGCTACACCTTC	CASSLQGRYGYTF
TRBV27	TRBJ2-5	.	.	TGTGCCAGCAGCCCCTGGGACTCCCAAGAGACCCAGTACTTC	CASSPWDSQETQYF
TRBV7-6	TRBJ2-5	.	.	TGTGCCAGCAGCTTAGCCAACTTTTTAGCGGAGCACCAAGAGACCCAGTACTTC	CASSLANFLAEHQETQYF
TRBV9	TRBJ2-7	TRBD1	.	TGTGCCAGCAGCGTAGCGGGACAGGGTTGGGAGCAGTACTTC	CASSVAGQGWEQYF
TRBV7-6	TRBJ1-3	TRBD1	.	TGTGCCAGCAGCTTAGAGGGACGACAGGGCTCTGGAAACACCATATATTTT	CASSLEGRQGSGNTIYF
TRBV7-3	TRBJ2-1	TRBD2	.	TGTGCCAGCAGCTTGAACGCGGGAGGGTACAATGAGCAGTTCTTC	CASSLNAGGYNEQFF
TRBV7-9	TRBJ1-3	.	.	TGTGCCAGCACTAACCCCGGGATTTCTGGAAACACCATATATTTT	CASTNPGISGNTIYF
TRBV4-2	TRBJ2-5	TRBD2	.	TGTGCCAGCAGCCAAGAGCGAGCGGCGGGAGGAGGGTTGGAGACCCAGTACTTC	CASSQERAAGGGLETQYF
TRBV7-2	TRBJ1-1	.	.	TGTGCCAGCAGCTTGGGGGTGAGGAGCACTGAAGCTTTCTTT	CASSLGVRSTEAFF